These 10 T cell receptor beta chains share one sample of origin, sequenced in a study of blood T cell repertoires in COVID-19. Repertoires were generated with immunoSEQ multiplex PCR, while TCRdb's copy carries only in-frame clones and drops some. There are roughly 110,000 clones in the sample; 88% occur only once, and 6.5% to 7% lies in the top ten. Sequencing was carried out using peripheral blood. These receptors were obtained from a man aged 45-60 years with active or convalescent COVID-19.

In this sample, this clone turned up once. The rearrangement links TRBV19 to TRBJ1-6; TRBD1 might be the D (5 bases). This CDR3 region has 13 residues. Trimming pared 2 bases from V and 7 bases from J, leaving 6 bases between. CDR1 is LNHDA and CDR2 is SQIVND in the germline V gene (reference sequence). This CDR3 is CASSIQGNSPLHF. CDR3 coding DNA: TGTGCCAGTAGTATACAGGGCAATTCACCCCTCCACTTT.

The chain has TRBV28 and TRBJ2-3; weak D call: TRBD2 (5 bases). Trimming left V 6 bases short and J 0 bases short, with 10 bases between. There are 14 residues in the CDR3. Germline V gene data show CDR1 as MDHEN and CDR2 as SYDVKM. In DNA form, the CDR3 reads TGTGCCAGCAGGGGGTGGACTAGCACAGATACGCAGTATTTT. It yields the protein CASRGWTSTDTQYF.

The chain carries TRBV19 and TRBJ2-3, with a possible D match to TRBD2 (6 bases). CDR3 length equals 15 residues. Looked up from germline, CDR1 is LNHDA and CDR2 is SQIVND (reference sequence). V was shortened by 3 bases and J by 3 bases, with 13 bases between the two germline ends. In nucleotides, the CDR3 is TGTGCCAGTAGTATCGGGCTAGCGCAGACAGATACGCAGTATTTT. As protein: CASSIGLAQTDTQYF.

This chain joins TRBV28 and TRBJ2-7, with 14 bases aligning to TRBD2. This CDR3 region has 15 residues. CDR1 MDHEN and CDR2 SYDVKM come from the germline V gene. V was clipped by 5 bases and J by 6 bases; unmatched bases: 6. The CDR3 here is CASSTPGLAGGEQYF. CDR3 DNA sequence: TGTGCCAGCAGTACTCCCGGACTAGCGGGAGGCGAGCAGTACTTC.

The J gene is TRBJ1-2, the V gene TRBV27; D unresolved. Deletions cut 1 base from V and 3 bases from J, with 9 bases between. Germline CDR1 MNHEY, CDR2 SMNVEV (reference sequence). The CDR3 is 14 residues long. DNA for the CDR3: TGTGCCAGCAGTTTATACGGGGTGGACTATGGCTACACCTTC. Amino acids: CASSLYGVDYGYTF.

The chain combines TRBV28 with TRBJ1-2; possible D gene TRBD1, 5 bases. The CDR3 is 15 residues long. In germline, CDR1 is MDHEN, CDR2 SYDVKM. Trimming shortened V by 5 bases and J by 3 bases, and 16 bases separated the two germline ends. The CDR3 coding sequence is TGTGCCAGCAGTCCTCTGGGGCCGGTGGACTATGGCTACACCTTC. As protein: CASSPLGPVDYGYTF.

The CDR3, as DNA: TGTGCCAGCAGCAACTTTGCAGGGGACAATGAAAAACTGTTTTTT. Translating gives CASSNFAGDNEKLFF. The rearrangement uses TRBV7-6 and TRBJ1-4; tentatively, D is TRBD1 (6 bases). Germline CDR1 and CDR2: SGHVS and FNYEAQ. Between the trimmed V and J ends, which lost 5 bases and 5 bases, there was a span of 15 bases. The length of the CDR3 is 15 residues.

This clone was observed once. The V gene is TRBV10-3, the J gene TRBJ1-1; D is possibly TRBD1 (5 bases). V lost 7 bases to trimming and J lost 1 base, with 10 bases between them. This CDR3 has 13 amino acids. Germline CDR1 ENHRY, CDR2 SYGVKD. This CDR3 is CAIKQGENTEAFF. The CDR3 DNA reads as TGTGCCATCAAGCAGGGTGAGAACACTGAAGCTTTCTTT.

V gene TRBV29-1 combines with J gene TRBJ1-2; weak D call: TRBD1 (5 bases). The CDR3 is made up of 13 amino acids. V was pared by 3 bases and J by 4 bases, with 12 bases between. Germline CDR1 SQVTM, CDR2 ANQGSEA. CDR3 sequence: CSVDRGFGYGYTF. The CDR3, as DNA: TGCAGCGTTGACCGGGGGTTCGGCTATGGCTACACCTTC.

The gene calls are TRBV6-2 or TRBV6-3 and TRBJ2-7; 7 positions match TRBD1. CDR3 length equals 13 residues. Germline assignment: CDR1 MNHEY and CDR2 SVGEGT. The junction had 3 bases not matched to a gene; V was cut back by 5 bases and J by 2 bases. The chain's CDR3 is CASSGTETYEQYF. In nucleotides, the CDR3 is TGTGCCAGCAGTGGGACAGAGACCTACGAGCAGTACTTC.